This entry features one T cell receptor (beta chain) sequence. Using immunoSEQ multiplex PCR, the repertoire was profiled, and TCRdb retains in-frame clones only, with some absent. The table lists some 1.5 million clones, 95% to 99% of them singletons. The data belong to a study of shared clonotypes between healthy human individuals. With 7 bases clipped from V and 3 bases from J, the junction kept 5 bases outside the gene matches. The CDR3 runs 14 residues. In germline, CDR1 is LNHDA, CDR2 SQIVND (reference sequence). This clonotype was obtained from a man younger than 45 in good health. The source material was naive CD4+ T cells sorted from blood. Sample subset: CD45RA+ positively selected. The chain employs TRBV19 and TRBJ1-4; 7 bases map to TRBD1. DNA of the CDR3: TGTGCCAGTATTAACAGGGGAGCTAATGAAAAACTGTTTTTT. It encodes CASINRGANEKLFF. The full variable domain, its missing parts supplied by reference TRBV19 and TRBJ1-4, is DGGITQSPKYLFRKEGQNVTLSCEQNLNHDAMYWYRQDPGQGLRLIYYSQIVNDFQKGDIAEGYSVSREKKESFPLTVTSAQKNPTAFYLCASINRGANEKLFFGSGTQLSVL.